The clone carrying this TCR beta chain was found a few times. The data belong to a study of blood T cells in healthy people across ages. For the second PCR, which ran for about 6 to 11 cycles, a sample-barcoded 5' primer and a J-beta primer mix were used. The template-switch adaptor was a 5' adaptor with 12 random nucleotides. It tagged each cDNA molecule. TCRdb reprocessed the 5' RACE reads via MiXCR and lists one record per CDR3 protein. The sample holds 800,000 to 1,000,000 distinct CDR3 sequences, 48% seen once. Germline CDR1 is SGDLS and CDR2 is YYNGEE. V was clipped by 0 bases and J by 2 bases, with 10 bases between them. The CDR3 length is 15 residues.

The origin of this receptor is a man aged 30-40 years in good health. The V and J genes are TRBV9 and TRBJ2-3; tentatively, D is TRBD2 (6 bases). Sequencing was performed on blood. CDR3 DNA: TGTGCCAGCAGCGTAGAAGGGACTCCCACAGATACGCAGTATTTT. It yields the protein CASSVEGTPTDTQYF.